This TCR beta chain was retrieved from a study of CD8 T cells in ankylosing spondylitis. Trimming removed 4 bases from V and 3 bases from J, with 13 bases in between. Germline V gene data show CDR1 as DFQATT and CDR2 as SNEGSKA (reference sequence). The CDR3 has 13 amino acids. TCRdb fed the 5' RACE reads into MiXCR, producing one record per CDR3 protein. The data hold a few hundred thousand distinct CDR3 sequences, with roughly a quarter observed a single time. The TCR comes from a male donor with ankylosing spondylitis or in good health (not recorded which). Sample: blood, either unsorted or a sorted T cell fraction (not recorded which). The chain recombines TRBV20-1 with TRBJ2-7; D could derive from TRBD1 or TRBD2 (5 bases each). The CDR3 DNA reads TGCAGTGCTACCCGGGACGTTTACTACGAGCAGTACTTC. Protein product: CSATRDVYYEQYF.